These 21 T cell receptor beta chains were all obtained from the same sample, sequenced in a study of tumor-infiltrating lymphocytes in primary liver carcinoma. Unsorted bulk tissue of about 17-32 mg yielded co-extracted RNA and DNA. A constant-region primer primed TCR beta cDNA synthesis from about 490 ng of total RNA. A slightly modified ARM-PCR protocol with three nested multiplex PCR rounds produced these TCR beta libraries. TRBV1-TRBV30 forward primers and a C-beta reverse primer were used in the first two PCR rounds, which each ran for around 10 cycles. Each CDR3 protein is one row after TCRdb ran MiXCR on the multiplex PCR reads. The sample lists more than 30,000 distinct CDR3 sequences, over 65% occurring once. Material: liver tumor tissue from sampling region 5. Subset described: tumor region T5, tumor centre. These receptors were obtained from a man in his forties or fifties with primary liver carcinoma and hepatitis B virus infection.

To note about this clonotype: The conserved phenylalanine or tryptophan is not found at the CDR3 terminus, so this likely reflects a read error. V is TRBV5-6 and J is TRBJ2-7; D may be TRBD1 (5 bases). V gave up 6 bases and J gave up 2 bases, with 12 bases separating them. Germline V lookup: CDR1 SGHDT, CDR2 YYEEEE. The CDR3 extends over 13 amino acids. The CDR3 DNA sequence: TGTGCCAGCAAGACATGGGGCACCTACGAGCAGTACCTC. Translation: CASKTWGTYEQYL.

V usage is TRBV6-2 or TRBV6-3 and J usage is TRBJ2-1; maybe TRBD2 (5 bases). The germline gives CDR1 MNHEY, CDR2 SVGEGT. The CDR3 totals 14 residues. The V end lost 6 bases, the J end lost 16 bases, and 25 bases lay between the germline ends. CDR3 coding DNA: TGTGCCAGCAGCTACCAGCGGAGGCGCCCCTGGCAATTCTTC. Its protein is CASSYQRRRPWQFF.

V and J are TRBV11-2 and TRBJ2-7; TRBD1 agrees at 8 bases. The CDR3 has 13 amino acids. Per germline, CDR1 SGHAT and CDR2 FQNNGV. Germline trimming cut 2 bases from V and 13 bases from J; bases unmatched to any gene: 10. The CDR3 is CASSLNSGGEHYF. The CDR3 nucleotides are TGTGCCAGCAGCTTAAATTCAGGGGGCGAACACTACTTC.

The chain joins TRBV6-2 or TRBV6-3 to TRBJ2-1, with a tentative D call TRBD2 (5 bases). The V gene lost 6 bases and the J gene lost 8 bases, with 17 bases spanning the gap. This CDR3 is 14 amino acids long. Germline values: CDR1 MNHEY, CDR2 SVGEGT. The CDR3 spells CASRTSGRRDEQFF. The CDR3 DNA is TGTGCCAGCAGGACCAGCGGTCGACGGGATGAGCAGTTCTTC.

The rearrangement links TRBV7-2 to TRBJ1-2; D remains unclear. Trimming left V 7 bases short and J 0 bases short, with 9 bases between. The length of the CDR3 is 13 residues. Germline CDR1 reads SGHTA; CDR2 reads FQGNSA. CDR3 loop: CASTPFTNYGYTF. The DNA for the CDR3 is TGTGCCAGCACCCCCTTCACTAACTATGGCTACACCTTC.

This clonotype turned up a few times. The chain couples TRBV20-1 to TRBJ2-7; TRBD2 is a possible D gene (6 bases). V was cut by 0 bases and J by 4 bases, with 16 bases left in between. From germline, CDR1 is DFQATT and CDR2 SNEGSKA (reference sequence). The length of the CDR3 is 15 residues. The CDR3 sequence is CSARDGDSGEYEQYF. The CDR3 DNA reads as TGCAGTGCTAGAGATGGGGATAGCGGAGAGTACGAGCAGTACTTC.

This chain joins TRBV28 and TRBJ2-7; D gene ambiguous. This CDR3 is built from 17 residues. Between the trimmed V and J ends, which lost 3 bases and 2 bases, there was a span of 20 bases. Germline CDR1 and CDR2: MDHEN and SYDVKM. The CDR3 region has the DNA TGTGCCAGCAGTTTGGGCACGTACTCCTATCACACCTACGAGCAGTACTTC. It translates to CASSLGTYSYHTYEQYF.

Notes on this clonotype: Sequence at one end of the junction differs from germline and may be a read error. The rearrangement uses TRBV4-1 and TRBJ1-2; 7 bases map to TRBD1. CDR1 is MGHRA, CDR2 YSYEKL, per germline. The CDR3 is 16 amino acids. CDR3 coding DNA: TGCGCCAGCGGCCAAGTATTGCGAGGGGGCTGCTATGGCTACACCTTC. Translation gives CASGQVLRGGCYGYTF.

For this clonotype: Because the CDR3 is missing its conserved closing phenylalanine or tryptophan, this is likely a read error. V and J are TRBV11-2 and TRBJ2-7; 7 nucleotides line up with TRBD1. This CDR3 region has 15 residues. Germline V gene sequence: CDR1 SGHAT, CDR2 FQNNGV. The DNA for the CDR3 is TGTACCAGCAGCGCTCCTGACAGGGCGTCCTACGAGCAGTACATC. Protein product: CTSSAPDRASYEQYI.

Notes on this clonotype: One end of the junction varies from germline; a read error may be responsible. The chain joins TRBV11-2 to TRBJ2-7; weak D call: TRBD2 (5 bases). CDR1 and CDR2 from the germline V gene are SGHAT and FQNNGV. This CDR3 comprises 15 residues. In nucleotides, the CDR3 is TGTGTCAGCAGCTTAGGTCTCGGGGTTATCAACGAGCAGTACTTC. It translates to CVSSLGLGVINEQYF.

The chain is built from TRBV29-1 and TRBJ2-1, with 12 bases lining up with TRBD2. V trimming: 7 bases; J trimming: 6 bases; junction bases outside the gene matches: 7. Germline assignment: CDR1 SQVTM and CDR2 ANQGSEA. The CDR3 has 14 residues. The CDR3 here is CSGRLAGVSNEQFF. DNA for the CDR3: TGCAGCGGCCGACTAGCGGGGGTTAGCAATGAGCAGTTCTTC.

In DNA, the CDR3 is TGTGCCAGCAGCTTCCTCCGACTAACGGGAGCGGGTGCAGATACGCAGTATTTT. Amino acid sequence: CASSFLRLTGAGADTQYF. This chain connects TRBV6-2 or TRBV6-3 to TRBJ2-3; tentative D call: TRBD2 (6 bases). The V end was cut by 6 bases, the J end by 4 bases, with 26 bases between. CDR1 and CDR2 (germline): MNHEY, SVGEGT. The CDR3 extends over 18 amino acids.

On this clonotype: One end of the junction varies from germline; a read error may be responsible. This chain uses TRBV10-3 with TRBJ1-1, with D perhaps TRBD1 (6 bases). The germline V gene has CDR1 ENHRY and CDR2 SYGVKD. The CDR3 spans 13 residues. The CDR3 nucleotides are TGTGCCATCATGGCAGGGGAGAACACTGTAGCTTTCTTT. Protein: CAIMAGENTVAFF.

The chain recombines TRBV7-9 with TRBJ2-1; tentative D call: TRBD1 (6 bases). The CDR3 extends over 17 amino acids. Germline values: CDR1 SEHNR, CDR2 FQNEAQ (reference sequence). Here the CDR3 reads CVGSLSYQGPKTNEQFF. As DNA, the CDR3 is TGTGTCGGCAGCTTATCATATCAGGGGCCTAAAACAAATGAGCAGTTCTTC.

This clonotype is medium-sized (0.01 to 0.1%) in the sample. The CDR3 DNA reads TGTGCCAGCAGTTACACCGACGCTAACTATGGCTACACCTTC. Encoded protein: CASSYTDANYGYTF. V gene TRBV6-6 combines with J gene TRBJ1-2; D is unclear. CDR1 and CDR2 (germline): MNHNY, SVGAGI (reference sequence). Trimming left V 2 bases short and J 0 bases short, with 7 bases between. This CDR3 is 14 amino acids long.

As regards this clonotype: Its ends do not fully match the called genes, so a read error is possible. CDR3 sequence: CTSSLATNTGELFF. The CDR3 DNA reads as TGCACCAGCAGCTTGGCCACAAACACAGGGGAGCTGTTTTTT. This chain uses TRBV5-1 with TRBJ2-2; D gene unclear. This CDR3 spans 14 amino acids. Germline V gives CDR1 SGHRS, CDR2 YFSETQ.

This clonotype was counted ten times or more. The chain links TRBV13 to TRBJ2-5; D is possibly TRBD2 (6 bases). With 5 bases removed from V and 3 bases from J, the gap between germline ends came to 19 bases. The CDR3 covers 16 residues. CDR1 is PRHDT, CDR2 FYEKMQ, per germline (reference sequence). CDR3 bases: TGTGCCAGCAGCCCTACCCGGAGAGGAGGGGAAGAGACCCAGTACTTC. It encodes CASSPTRRGGEETQYF.

The rearrangement joins TRBV7-8 to TRBJ1-5; possibly TRBD1 for D (6 bases). V lost 5 bases to trimming and J lost 5 bases, with 13 bases between them. This CDR3 region has 14 residues. Germline CDR1 and CDR2: SGHVS and FQNEAQ. As DNA, the CDR3 is TGTGCCAGCAGCCCAGGGACATTGGATCAGCCCCAGCATTTT. As protein: CASSPGTLDQPQHF.

About this clonotype: A read error may account for a junction end that differs from germline. This chain connects TRBV6-6 to TRBJ1-5, with D tentatively TRBD1 (5 bases). The CDR3 consists of 18 residues. Germline lookup yields CDR1 MNHNY and CDR2 SVGAGI (reference sequence). CDR3 nucleotides: TGTGCCAGCGGCCAATTCCCGGGGGTTGGTGATAGCAATCAGCCCCAGCGTTTT. It translates to CASGQFPGVGDSNQPQRF.

The chain has TRBV6-2 or TRBV6-3 and TRBJ2-7; 10 bases line up with TRBD2. The CDR3 covers 13 residues. CDR1 is MNHEY and CDR2 is SVGEGT in the germline V gene. The junction had 16 bases not matched to a gene; V was cut back by 10 bases and J by 13 bases. This CDR3 is CATLASGRYGHYF. The DNA of the CDR3 is TGTGCCACCCTGGCTAGCGGGAGATACGGGCATTACTTC.

Details on this clonotype: An end of the junction differs from the germline gene, which may be a read error. The gene calls are TRBV29-1 and TRBJ2-3; D may correspond to TRBD1 or TRBD2 (5 bases each). From germline, CDR1 is SQVTM and CDR2 ANQGSEA. The CDR3 spans 16 residues. CDR3 region: CSVEGTRDSSRDTQYF. In DNA, the CDR3 is TGCAGCGTTGAAGGGACACGGGATTCTAGCAGAGATACGCAGTATTTT.